Here is one TCR beta chain with its context. This record belongs to a study of blood T cell repertoires in COVID-19. Study details: Italy, Spain and the United States were the sources of the convalescent and acute COVID-19 samples. T cells, B-cell-depleted T cells, or PBMCs supplied cDNA or gDNA.

The germline gives CDR1 GTSNPN, CDR2 SVGIG (reference sequence). V lost 3 bases and J lost 10, with 13 bases in between. The CDR3 is 13 residues long. Authors' methods: It was from reference gene primer amplification that nucleated cell counts were estimated. Sequencing used immunoSEQ multiplex PCR; TCRdb keeps in-frame clones, though not all of them. D and trimming come from the DNA, and the V and J calls and clone size come from that table. The repertoire has about 65,000 clones, around four fifths of them found once; the top ten carry about 38%. The V gene is TRBV30, the J gene TRBJ1-6; TRBD1 might be the D (5 bases). Sequencing input: peripheral blood. This TCR was recovered from a human donor in a cohort sampled during active COVID-19. The CDR3: CAWRRDSNSPLHF. The CDR3 nucleotides read TGTGCCTGGAGACGAGACAGCAACTCACCCCTCCACTTT.